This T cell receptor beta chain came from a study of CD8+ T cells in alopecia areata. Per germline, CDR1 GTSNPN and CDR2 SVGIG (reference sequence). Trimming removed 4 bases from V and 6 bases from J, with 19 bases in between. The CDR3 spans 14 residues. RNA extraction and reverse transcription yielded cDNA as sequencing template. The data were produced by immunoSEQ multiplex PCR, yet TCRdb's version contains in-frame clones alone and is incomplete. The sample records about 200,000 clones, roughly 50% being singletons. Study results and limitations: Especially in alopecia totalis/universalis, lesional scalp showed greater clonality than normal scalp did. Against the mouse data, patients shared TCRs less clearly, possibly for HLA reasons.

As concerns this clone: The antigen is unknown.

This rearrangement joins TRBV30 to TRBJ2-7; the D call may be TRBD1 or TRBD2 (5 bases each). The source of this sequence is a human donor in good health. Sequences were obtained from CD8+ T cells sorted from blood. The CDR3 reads CAWTPGTVAGEQYF. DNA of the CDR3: TGTGCCTGGACCCCCGGGACCGTGGCCGGCGAGCAGTACTTC.